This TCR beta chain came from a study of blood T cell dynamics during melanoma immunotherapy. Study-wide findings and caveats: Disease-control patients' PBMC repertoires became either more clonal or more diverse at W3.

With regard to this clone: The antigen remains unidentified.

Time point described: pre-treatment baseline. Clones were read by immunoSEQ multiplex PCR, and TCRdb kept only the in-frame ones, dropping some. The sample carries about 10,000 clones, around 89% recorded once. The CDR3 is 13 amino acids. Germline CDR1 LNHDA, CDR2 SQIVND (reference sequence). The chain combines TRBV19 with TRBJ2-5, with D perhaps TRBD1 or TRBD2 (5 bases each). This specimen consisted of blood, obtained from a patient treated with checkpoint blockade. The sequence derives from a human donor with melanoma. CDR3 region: CHPSCREQETQYF. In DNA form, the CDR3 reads TGTCATCCGTCCTGCAGGGAGCAAGAGACCCAGTACTTC.